The subject of this entry is one TCR beta chain. This clonotype was recorded a few times. The specificity of this receptor is unknown. Within one base of it there is no much larger clone, and no base qualities were kept. This sample is part of a study of T cell repertoires in cytomegalovirus infection (dated by TCRdb to the late 2010s). Describing the broader study: The HLA type of each donor mattered for the analysis, because public TCR beta signatures pointed to carriage of CMV infection along with the matching HLA type.

The CDR3 holds 15 amino acids from the cysteine to the phenylalanine. This entry keeps only the CDR3 DNA: 45 bases, framed from base 1. Looking up the germline V gene yields CDR1 SGHVS and CDR2 FNYEAQ. V is pruned by 4 bases and J by 9 bases, leaving 6 bases of the junction without a gene match. The listed sequencing device is Illumina HiSeq 1500. The public reads were reprocessed in TCRdb via fastp at Q25 and MiXCR, keeping in-frame beta chains. All rows with the same CDR3 protein become a single entry with the most common DNA and genes. For this sample the table gives roughly 720,000 distinct CDR3 sequences, of which about 40% were detected only once. Clones ranked in the top ten supply roughly 2.9% of the sample. Beyond this particular receptor, the publication reports: Carriers of CMV infection plus the relevant HLA type were discriminated by the cumulative frequency of public TCR beta family members in the study cohort and in an independent approximately 350-donor cohort. The ex vivo response was dominated by HLA-C-restricted CMV-specific TCR beta clonotypes, and the single most frequent clonotype in two of eight donors was supplied by these HLA-C-restricted clonotypes.

The origin of this receptor is a human donor in good health (CMV status not recorded). Some clones in this sample may be carry-over from other donors' samples. This sequence uses TRBV7-6 and TRBJ2-1, with 13 bases in between that match TRBD2. The specimen sequenced was PBMCs. The CDR3 reads as follows: CASSSGLAGVLEQFF. The DNA sequence reads TGTGCCAGCAGCTCCGGACTAGCGGGAGTTCTTGAGCAGTTCTTC.